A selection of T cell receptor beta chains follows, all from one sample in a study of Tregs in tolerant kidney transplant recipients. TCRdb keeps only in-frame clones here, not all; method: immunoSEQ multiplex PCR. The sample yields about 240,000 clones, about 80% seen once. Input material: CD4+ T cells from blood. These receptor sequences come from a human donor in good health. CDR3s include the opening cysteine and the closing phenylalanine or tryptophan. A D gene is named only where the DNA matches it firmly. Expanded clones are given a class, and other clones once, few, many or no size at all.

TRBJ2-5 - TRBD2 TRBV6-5 TGTGCCAGCAGCCTAGCGGGAGGTCCCCAAGAGACCCAGTACTTC CASSLAGGPQETQYF
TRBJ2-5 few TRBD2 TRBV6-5 TGTGCCAGCAGAATAGCGGGAATAGAGACCCAGTACTTC CASRIAGIETQYF
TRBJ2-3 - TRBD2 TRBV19 TGTGCCAGTACACCCAGCGGGGGCTTTGTTAGCACAGATACGCAGTATTTT CASTPSGGFVSTDTQYF
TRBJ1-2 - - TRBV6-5 TGTGCCACCTCGAAGGTGGGGGGCGGCTATGGCTACACCTTC CATSKVGGGYGYTF
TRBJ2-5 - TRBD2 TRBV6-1 TGTGCCAGCATCTCGGGAGGGAGGGAAGAGACCCAGTACTTC CASISGGREETQYF
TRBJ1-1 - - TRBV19 TGTGCCAGTAGTATCTCCAGGGAGACTGAAGCTTTCTTT CASSISRETEAFF
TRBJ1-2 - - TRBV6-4 TGTGCCAGCAGTGACTCGGGGGGCTATGGCTACACCTTC CASSDSGGYGYTF
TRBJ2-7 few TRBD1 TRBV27 TGTGCCAGCACCCGTCGGGGACAGGGGAGCAACGAGCAGTACTTC CASTRRGQGSNEQYF
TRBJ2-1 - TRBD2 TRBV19 TGTGCCAGTAGCAACCTAGCGGGGGGCTACAATGAGCAGTTCTTC CASSNLAGGYNEQFF
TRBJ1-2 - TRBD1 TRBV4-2 TGTGCCAGCAGCCAACCGGGACAGACATATGGCTACACCTTC CASSQPGQTYGYTF
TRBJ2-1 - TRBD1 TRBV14 TGTGCCAGCAGCCGGACAGGGTGGTCGTACAATGAGCAGTTCTTC CASSRTGWSYNEQFF
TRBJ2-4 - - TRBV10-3 TGTGCCATCAGTAGCCCTGACAGATCCAAAAACATTCAGTACTTC CAISSPDRSKNIQYF
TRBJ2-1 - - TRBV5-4 TGTGCCAGCAGCCGTGCCGCGACTTACAATGAGCAGTTCTTC CASSRAATYNEQFF
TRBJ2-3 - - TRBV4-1 TGCGCCAGCAGCCAAGATGCTAGGACAGATACGCAGTATTTT CASSQDARTDTQYF
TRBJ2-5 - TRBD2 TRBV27 TGTGCCAGCAGTTTATTTCACCCCGCGGCTAGCGGCCAAGAGACCCAGTACTTC CASSLFHPAASGQETQYF
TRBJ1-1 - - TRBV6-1 TGTGCCAGCAGTGTTACCCCTTCAAATCTGGACACTGAAGCTTTCTTT CASSVTPSNLDTEAFF
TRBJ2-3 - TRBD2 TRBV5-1 TGCGCCAGCAGCACTAGGACTAGCGGGGTCACAGATACGCAGTATTTT CASSTRTSGVTDTQYF
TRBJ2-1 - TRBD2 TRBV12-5 TGTGCTAGTAAACTAGCGGGAGTCTTTAATGAGCAGTTCTTC CASKLAGVFNEQFF
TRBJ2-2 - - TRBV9 TGTGCCAGCAGCGTAGCTGGGGAAGGCGGGGAGCTGTTTTTT CASSVAGEGGELFF
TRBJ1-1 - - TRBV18 TGTGCCAGCTCACCAGCGAGACAGGCCAACACTGAAGCTTTCTTT CASSPARQANTEAFF
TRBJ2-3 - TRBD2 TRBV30 TGTGCCTGGAGTGATAGGAGAAGCGGGGGGCGCACAGATACGCAGTATTTT CAWSDRRSGGRTDTQYF
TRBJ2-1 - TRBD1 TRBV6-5 TGTGCCAGCAGTTACGGGGGACAGGGCCTCCTCAATGAGCAGTTCTTC CASSYGGQGLLNEQFF
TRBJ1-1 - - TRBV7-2 TGTGCCAGCAGCTTATGGGGGGGAGCCATGACTGAAGCTTTCTTT CASSLWGGAMTEAFF
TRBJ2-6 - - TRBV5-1 TGCGCCAGCACCCTGAGCTCTGGGGCCAACGTCCTGACTTTC CASTLSSGANVLTF
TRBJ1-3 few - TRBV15 TGTGCCACCAGCAGGCGACAGGCCAACTCTGGAAACACCATATATTTT CATSRRQANSGNTIYF
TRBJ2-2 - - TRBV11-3 TGTGCCAGCAGCCGGGGACTCGGGGAGCTGTTTTTT CASSRGLGELFF
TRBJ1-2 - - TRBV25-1 TGTGCCAGCAGTGAATCTGCGGCCTATGGCTACACCTTC CASSESAAYGYTF
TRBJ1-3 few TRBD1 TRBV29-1 TGCAGCGGTATACAGGGGGGAAACACCATATATTTT CSGIQGGNTIYF
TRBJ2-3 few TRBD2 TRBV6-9 TGTGCCCACGTTGGGCTACCGGGGGGGGCAGATACGCAGTATTTT CAHVGLPGGADTQYF
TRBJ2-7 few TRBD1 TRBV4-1 TGCGCCAGCAGCCATGACCCAAGGGACAGGAGCTCCTACGAGCAGTACTTC CASSHDPRDRSSYEQYF
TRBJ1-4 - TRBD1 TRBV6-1 TGTGCCAGCGGGGACAGAACTATTAATGAAAAACTGTTTTTT CASGDRTINEKLFF
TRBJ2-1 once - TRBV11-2 TGTGCCAGCAGCTTAGCTGGCTACAATGAGCAGTTCTTC CASSLAGYNEQFF
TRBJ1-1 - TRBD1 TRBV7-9 TGTGCCAGCAGCTGGACAGGGGGAGACACTGAAGCTTTCTTT CASSWTGGDTEAFF
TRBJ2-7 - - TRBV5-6 TGTGCCAGCAGCTTGGGGCCTATCCTCTCCTACGAGCAGTACTTC CASSLGPILSYEQYF
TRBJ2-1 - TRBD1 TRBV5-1 TGCGCCAGCAGCTTGATGGGACAGGGGGCTTACAATGAGCAGTTCTTC CASSLMGQGAYNEQFF
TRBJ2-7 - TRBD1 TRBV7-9 TGTGCCAGCAGCTTAGCGAGGGACAGGACCTACGAGCAGTACTTC CASSLARDRTYEQYF
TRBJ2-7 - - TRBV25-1 TGTGCCAGCAGTGACCCCCGCAGGACAACCTACGAGCAGTACTTC CASSDPRRTTYEQYF
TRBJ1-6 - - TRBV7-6 TGTGCCAGCAGCTTAGCCCCACAGGGCAGTTCACCCCTCCACTTT CASSLAPQGSSPLHF
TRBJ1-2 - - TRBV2 TGTGCCAGCAGTTTGACGGTTTATGGCTACACCTTC CASSLTVYGYTF
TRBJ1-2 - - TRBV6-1 TGTGCCAGCACTTCCCCAAGACAGAACTATGGCTACACCTTC CASTSPRQNYGYTF
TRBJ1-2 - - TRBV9 TGTGCCAGCAGCGTAGAAGGGACACCTTACTATGGCTACACCTTC CASSVEGTPYYGYTF
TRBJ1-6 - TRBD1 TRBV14 TGTGCCAGCAGCCACAGGGCGGCGGACAGGGGGCGAGGTAATTCACCCCTCCACTTT CASSHRAADRGRGNSPLHF
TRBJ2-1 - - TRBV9 TGTGCCAGCGCAAGGGGCGGGGCATACAATGAGCAGTTCTTC CASARGGAYNEQFF
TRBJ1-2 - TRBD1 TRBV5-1 TGCGCCAGCAGCTGGGGGACAGGGAACTATGGCTACACCTTC CASSWGTGNYGYTF
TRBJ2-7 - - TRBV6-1 TGTGCCAGCAGTGAAAATCTGTTGGGGGCGCGGGTTTACGAGCAGTACTTC CASSENLLGARVYEQYF
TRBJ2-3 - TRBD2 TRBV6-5 TGTGCCAGCAGAAATAGCGGGGCCAGCACAGATACGCAGTATTTT CASRNSGASTDTQYF
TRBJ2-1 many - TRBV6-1 TGTGCCAGCAAGAGATCCTTTGGGCCCAATGAGCAGTTCTTC CASKRSFGPNEQFF
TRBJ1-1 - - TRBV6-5 TGTGCCACCTTACGGAGCACTGAAGCTTTCTTT CATLRSTEAFF
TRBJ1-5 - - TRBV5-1 TGCGCCAGCAGCCTCAGGGCAGAAACCAATCAGCCCCAGCATTTT CASSLRAETNQPQHF
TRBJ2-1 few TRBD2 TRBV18 TGTGCCAGCTCACCTACTAGCGGGAGCGATGAGCAGTTCTTC CASSPTSGSDEQFF
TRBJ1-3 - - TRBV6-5 TGTGCCAGCACCGGGACACCTGGAAACACCATATATTTT CASTGTPGNTIYF